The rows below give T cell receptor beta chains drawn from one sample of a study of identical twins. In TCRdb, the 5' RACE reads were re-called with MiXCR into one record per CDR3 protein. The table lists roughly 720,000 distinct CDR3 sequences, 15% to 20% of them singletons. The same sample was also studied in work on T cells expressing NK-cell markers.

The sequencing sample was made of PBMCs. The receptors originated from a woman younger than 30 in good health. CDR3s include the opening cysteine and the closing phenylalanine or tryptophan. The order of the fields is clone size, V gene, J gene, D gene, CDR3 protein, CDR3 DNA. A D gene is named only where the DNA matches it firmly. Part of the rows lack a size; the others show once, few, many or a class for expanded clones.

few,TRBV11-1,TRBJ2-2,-,CASSLFKLAAGELFF,TGTGCCAGCAGCTTGTTCAAGTTGGCCGCCGGGGAGCTGTTTTTT
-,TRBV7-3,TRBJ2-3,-,CASSLIPWQGQGDTQYF,TGTGCCAGCAGCTTAATCCCCTGGCAGGGACAAGGAGATACGCAGTATTTT
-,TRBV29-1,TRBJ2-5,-,CSVLGWGETQYF,TGCAGCGTTCTGGGTTGGGGAGAGACCCAGTACTTC
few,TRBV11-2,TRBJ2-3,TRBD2,CASSLGLAGLTNTQYF,TGTGCCAGCAGCTTGGGACTAGCGGGCCTCACGAATACGCAGTATTTT
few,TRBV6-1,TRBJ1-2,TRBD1,CASKSGGAYGYTF,TGTGCCAGCAAATCAGGGGGCGCCTATGGCTACACCTTC
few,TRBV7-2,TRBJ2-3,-,CASSLVGLDTQYF,TGTGCCAGCAGCTTAGTTGGGTTGGATACGCAGTATTTT
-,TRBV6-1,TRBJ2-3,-,CASRQSLDRSTSTDTQYF,TGTGCCAGCAGACAGAGTTTAGACAGATCGACTAGCACAGATACGCAGTATTTT
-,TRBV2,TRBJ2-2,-,CASAPATGELFF,TGTGCCAGCGCACCAGCCACCGGGGAGCTGTTTTTT
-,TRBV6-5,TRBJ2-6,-,CASRSLSGANVLTF,TGTGCCAGCCGTTCACTCTCTGGGGCCAACGTCCTGACTTTC
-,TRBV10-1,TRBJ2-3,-,CASRASAYTDTQYF,TGCGCCAGCAGGGCATCAGCGTACACAGATACGCAGTATTTT
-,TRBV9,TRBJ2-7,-,CASSPTGGSSYEQYF,TGTGCCAGCAGCCCCACGGGGGGCAGCTCCTACGAGCAGTACTTC
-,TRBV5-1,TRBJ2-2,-,CASSPQQGTGELFF,TGCGCCAGCAGCCCACAACAGGGAACCGGGGAGCTGTTTTTT
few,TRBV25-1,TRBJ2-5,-,CASSEWGGGETQYF,TGTGCCAGCAGTGAATGGGGAGGGGGAGAGACCCAGTACTTC
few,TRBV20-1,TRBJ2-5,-,CSARNPSIGETQYF,TGCAGTGCTAGGAACCCCAGTATCGGGGAGACCCAGTACTTC
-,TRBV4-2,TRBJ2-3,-,CASSQDIAGSDTQYF,TGTGCCAGCAGCCAAGATATTGCGGGGTCAGATACGCAGTATTTT
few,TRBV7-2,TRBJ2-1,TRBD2,CASSNPVGSGIGEQFF,TGTGCCAGCAGCAACCCCGTTGGTAGCGGGATAGGTGAGCAGTTCTTC
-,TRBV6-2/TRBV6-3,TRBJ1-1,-,CASRSTGSGTEAFF,TGCGCCAGCAGGTCAACAGGGTCGGGGACTGAAGCTTTCTTT
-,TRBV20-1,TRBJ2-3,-,CSARRRGADTQYF,TGCAGTGCTAGGCGCAGGGGGGCAGATACGCAGTATTTT
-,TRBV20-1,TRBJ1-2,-,CSASEGFTGGYTF,TGCAGTGCTAGCGAAGGCTTTACGGGTGGCTACACCTTC
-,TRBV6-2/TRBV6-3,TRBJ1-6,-,CASSSREPLHF,TGTGCCAGCAGTTCCAGAGAACCCCTCCACTTT
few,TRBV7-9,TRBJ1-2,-,CASSQARYYTF,TGTGCCAGCAGTCAGGCAAGGTACTACACCTTC
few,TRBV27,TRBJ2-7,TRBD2,CASSPLGLAPFYEQYF,TGTGCCAGCAGTCCCCTGGGACTAGCTCCCTTCTACGAGCAGTACTTC
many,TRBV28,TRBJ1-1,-,CASNNLPVANTEAFF,TGTGCCAGCAATAACCTACCCGTCGCGAACACTGAAGCTTTCTTT
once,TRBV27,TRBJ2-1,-,CASSLFRDPPNEQFF,TGTGCCAGCAGTTTATTTCGGGATCCTCCCAATGAGCAGTTCTTC
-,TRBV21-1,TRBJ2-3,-,CASSPRPRGSTDTQYF,TGTGCCAGCAGCCCCCGCCCGCGGGGGAGCACAGATACGCAGTATTTT
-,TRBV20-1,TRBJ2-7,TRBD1,CSAYPRDSSYEQYF,TGCAGTGCCTACCCGAGGGACAGCTCCTACGAGCAGTACTTC
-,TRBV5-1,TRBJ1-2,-,CASSTGRSTSYGYTF,TGCGCCAGCAGCACCGGACGGAGCACTTCATATGGCTACACCTTC
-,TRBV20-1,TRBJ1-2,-,CSARDRTAGSPYGYTF,TGCAGTGCTAGAGATCGAACGGCGGGGAGCCCCTATGGCTACACCTTC
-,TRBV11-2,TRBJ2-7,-,CASSTGGTYYEQYF,TGTGCCAGCAGCACCGGGGGGACATACTACGAGCAGTACTTC
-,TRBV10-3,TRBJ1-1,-,CAISLGGGSNTEAFF,TGTGCCATCAGCCTAGGAGGGGGGTCGAACACTGAAGCTTTCTTT
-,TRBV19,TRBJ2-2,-,CASSIGLTGGELFF,TGTGCCAGTAGTATCGGACTGACCGGTGGGGAGCTGTTTTTT
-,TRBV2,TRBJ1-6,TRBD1,CASRDRGHSPLHF,TGTGCCAGCAGGGACAGGGGCCATTCACCCCTCCACTTT
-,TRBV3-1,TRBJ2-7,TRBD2,CASSLPAGVQYF,TGTGCCAGCAGCCTCCCGGCGGGAGTGCAGTACTTC
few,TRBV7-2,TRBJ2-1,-,CASSLVGLGVFF,TGTGCCAGCAGCTTAGTGGGACTGGGGGTGTTCTTC
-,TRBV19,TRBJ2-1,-,CASSIDGGTYNEQFF,TGTGCCAGTAGTATCGACGGGGGCACCTACAATGAGCAGTTCTTC
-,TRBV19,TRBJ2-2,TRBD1,CASSIGGTGSRELFF,TGTGCCAGTAGTATTGGAGGGACAGGGTCCAGGGAGCTGTTTTTT
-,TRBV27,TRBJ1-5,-,CASSYEFNQPQHF,TGTGCCAGCAGTTACGAATTCAATCAGCCCCAGCATTTT
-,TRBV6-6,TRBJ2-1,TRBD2,CASSQRDYLVFF,TGTGCCAGCAGTCAGAGGGACTATCTGGTGTTCTTC
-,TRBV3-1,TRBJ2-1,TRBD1,CASSHVRDRQFF,TGTGCCAGCAGCCACGTCCGGGACAGACAGTTCTTC
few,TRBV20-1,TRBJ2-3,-,CSARDRQDPTDTQYF,TGCAGTGCTAGAGATCGGCAGGACCCCACAGATACGCAGTATTTT
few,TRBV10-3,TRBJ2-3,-,CAGGTDTQYF,TGTGCCGGAGGCACAGATACGCAGTATTTT
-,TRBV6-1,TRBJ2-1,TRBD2,CASRSGITYNEQFF,TGTGCCAGCAGGAGCGGGATCACCTACAATGAGCAGTTCTTC
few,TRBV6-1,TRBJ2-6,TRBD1,CASRGRTGTGANVLTF,TGTGCCAGCAGAGGCAGGACAGGGACTGGGGCCAACGTCCTGACTTTC
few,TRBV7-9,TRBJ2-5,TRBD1,CASSTWTGFGETQYF,TGTGCCAGCAGCACTTGGACAGGGTTTGGGGAGACCCAGTACTTC
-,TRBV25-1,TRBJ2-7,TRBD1,CASSDSGQTYEQYF,TGTGCCAGCAGTGATTCGGGACAGACCTACGAGCAGTACTTC
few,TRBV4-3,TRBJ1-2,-,CASSHGNKGYGYTF,TGCGCCAGCAGCCATGGCAACAAGGGGTATGGCTACACCTTC
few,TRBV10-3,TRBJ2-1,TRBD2,CAIRGLGSYNEQFF,TGTGCCATCAGAGGACTAGGTTCCTACAATGAGCAGTTCTTC
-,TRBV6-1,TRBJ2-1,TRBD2,CASSPAAGGPNEQFF,TGTGCCAGCAGTCCTGCAGCGGGAGGGCCCAATGAGCAGTTCTTC
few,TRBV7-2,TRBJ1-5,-,CASSGQTGRLNQPQHF,TGTGCCAGCAGCGGGCAAACAGGGCGTCTGAATCAGCCCCAGCATTTT
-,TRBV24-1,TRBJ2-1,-,CATSDSPNDEQFF,TGTGCCACCAGTGATTCCCCTAACGATGAGCAGTTCTTC
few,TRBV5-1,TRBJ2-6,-,CASSLGTVTGANVLTF,TGCGCCAGCAGCTTGGGGACAGTGACTGGGGCCAACGTCCTGACTTTC
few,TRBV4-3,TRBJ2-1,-,CASSQAVGGWGNEQFF,TGCGCCAGCAGCCAAGCCGTAGGCGGGTGGGGCAATGAGCAGTTCTTC
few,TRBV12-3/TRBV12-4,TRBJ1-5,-,CASSFAQAQPQHF,TGTGCCAGCAGTTTTGCCCAGGCCCAGCCCCAGCATTTT
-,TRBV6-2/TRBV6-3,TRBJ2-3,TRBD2,CASTYEGAGVRTDTQYF,TGTGCCAGCACCTACGAGGGAGCGGGAGTGCGCACAGATACGCAGTATTTT